This TCR beta chain is drawn from a study of blood T cell repertoires in COVID-19. Study-wide context: Acute-phase and convalescent COVID-19 samples originated in the United States, Italy and Spain. PBMCs, B-cell-depleted T cells, or T cells provided the cDNA or gDNA that made up the material.

Original analysis: How many nucleated cells were present was estimated from reference gene primer amplification. Some clones are missing from TCRdb's copy, which holds only in-frame ones; the method was immunoSEQ multiplex PCR. D and trimming come from the DNA, and the V and J calls and clone size come from that table. The repertoire holds around 11,000 clones, with approximately 88% as singletons. The clonotype originates from a human donor in a cohort sampled during active COVID-19. Sample: peripheral blood.

CDR3 loop: CASSLALRGARLSGNTIYF. The DNA for the CDR3 is TGTGCCAGCAGCTTAGCGCTTAGGGGCGCCCGACTCTCTGGAAACACCATATATTTT. The chain has TRBV7-9 and TRBJ1-3; weak D call: TRBD1 (5 bases). This CDR3 is built from 19 residues. From germline, CDR1 is SEHNR and CDR2 FQNEAQ (reference sequence). V lost 0 bases and J 0 bases, leaving 18 bases between the germline ends. Drawing the rest from reference TRBV7-9 and TRBJ1-3, the complete variable domain is DTGVSQNPRHKITKRGQNVTFRCDPISEHNRLYWYRQTLGQGPEFLTYFQNEAQLEKSRLLSDRFSAERPKGSFSTLEIQRTEQGDSAMYLCASSLALRGARLSGNTIYFGEGSWLTVV.